The 7 T cell receptor beta chains given below trace back to one sample, sequenced in a study of naive and memory T cell subsets. An equimolar mix of two oligonucleotides served as the beta constant-region primer for TRBC1 and TRBC2. Four rounds of PCR amplified the ligated cDNA using nested alpha and beta constant-region primers plus SP2. Via MiXCR, TCRdb re-called the UMI-ligation and nested PCR reads, giving one row per CDR3 protein. The sample includes about 120,000 distinct CDR3 sequences, 36% seen only once; the top ten take approximately 0.9%. Input material: central memory CD4+ T cells from blood. Receptors were obtained from a human donor in good health.

V gene TRBV6-2 or TRBV6-3 combines with J gene TRBJ2-5; TRBD2 matches at 8 bases. CDR3 length equals 15 residues. The V and J ends lost 5 bases and 4 bases, in that order; junction bases with no gene match: 9. CDR1 is MNHEY and CDR2 is SVGEGT in the germline V gene. CDR3 region: CASSTAGTRGETQYF. The CDR3 bases are TGTGCCAGCAGTACCGCCGGGACTAGAGGAGAGACCCAGTACTTC.

In this sample, this clonotype turned up a few times. Written as DNA, the CDR3 is TGTGCCATCACCAAAAAAGGGGGAAATGGAGGCACCGGGGAGCTGTTTTTT. This encodes CAITKKGGNGGTGELFF. The chain employs TRBV10-3 and TRBJ2-2; a weak D match, TRBD1 (6 bases). The CDR3 length is 17 residues. V lost 7 bases and J 4 bases, leaving 22 bases between the germline ends. Germline V gene data show CDR1 as ENHRY and CDR2 as SYGVKD.

The rearrangement joins TRBV5-5 to TRBJ1-2; TRBD1 agrees at 7 bases. V lost 4 bases to trimming and J lost 0 bases; unmatched junction nucleotides: 3. The CDR3 contains 14 residues. Germline CDR1 SGHKS, CDR2 YYEKEE (reference sequence). CDR3: CASSRTGANYGYTF. The CDR3 DNA reads TGTGCCAGCAGCCGGACAGGAGCTAACTATGGCTACACCTTC. Combining the CDR3 with reference TRBV5-5 and TRBJ1-2 gives the whole variable domain DAGVTQSPTHLIKTRGQQVTLRCSPISGHKSVSWYQQVLGQGPQFIFQYYEKEERGRGNFPDRFSARQFPNYSSELNVNALLLGDSALYLCASSRTGANYGYTFGSGTRLTVV.

The rearrangement links TRBV7-2 to TRBJ2-1; 8 bases map to TRBD1. J gave up 7 bases and V 2 bases, and 4 bases lay outside the gene matches. The CDR3 loop spans 14 amino acids. In germline, CDR1 is SGHTA, CDR2 FQGNSA. CDR3 sequence: CASSLQGASNEQFF. DNA of the CDR3: TGTGCCAGCAGCTTACAGGGGGCTTCAAATGAGCAGTTCTTC.

The chain combines TRBV12-3 or TRBV12-4 with TRBJ2-3; D is unresolved. Trimming removed 4 bases from V and 8 bases from J, with 10 bases in between. This CDR3 is built from 12 residues. The CDR3 bases are TGTGCCAGCAGTTCCTGGCAATTTACGCAGTATTTT. Amino acids: CASSSWQFTQYF.

This clonotype was counted a few times. The rearrangement uses TRBV4-1 and TRBJ2-1; no reliable D call. The CDR3 length is 14 residues. Germline V gene lookup returns CDR1 MGHRA and CDR2 YSYEKL. V lost 0 bases, J lost 10 bases, and 13 bases lay in between. CDR3 DNA: TGCGCCAGCAGCCAAGATGAAGTCGCCCGGGAGCAGTTCTTC. Its translation: CASSQDEVAREQFF.

The chain is built from TRBV28 and TRBJ2-5, with TRBD1 matching 7 bases. Losses at the gene ends were 5 bases for V and 5 bases for J; bases not matched to a gene: 8. This CDR3 has 14 residues. In germline, CDR1 is MDHEN, CDR2 SYDVKM. Written as DNA, the CDR3 is TGTGCCAGCAGTCTCCCGACAGGGAGCGAGACCCAGTACTTC. Amino acid sequence: CASSLPTGSETQYF.